The next 2 T cell receptor beta chains were all read from a single sample in a study of T-cell memory formation after mild COVID-19 (TCRdb year 2021). Library prep was done by 5' RACE. Sequencing relied on an Illumina NovaSeq 6000. TCRdb handled the public reads itself, with Q25 trimming in fastp and clone calling in MiXCR, and kept productive beta chains. Rows with one shared CDR3 protein collapse into an entry with the most common genes and DNA. The table for this sample lists 92,000 or so distinct CDR3 sequences; about 12% of them were counted only once. Over 25% of the sample is in the top ten clones. The sequenced sample consisted of PBMCs or a T cell subset sorted from them (not recorded which). The receptor set was obtained from an adult woman who had mild COVID-19 (a few samples of this study predate the infection). The sample titles of this study are shuffled in the database, so cell type and time point are left out; the donor was told from shared clones.

This clonotype was counted ten times or more. The V call is TRBV6-5, the J call TRBJ2-1, with a tentative D call TRBD2 (6 bases). Germline V lookup: CDR1 MNHEY, CDR2 SVGAGI. V was pared by 6 bases and J by 1 base, with 10 bases between. The CDR3 sequence is 14 residues long. The CDR3 loop reads CASSPSGSYNEQFF. As DNA, the CDR3 is TGTGCCAGCAGCCCAAGCGGGTCCTACAATGAGCAGTTCTTC.

This clonotype was detected only a few times. V and J are TRBV2 and TRBJ2-7, with a possible D match to TRBD2 (5 bases). The CDR3 runs to 14 residues. Per germline, CDR1 SNHLY and CDR2 FYNNEI. V was clipped by 5 bases and J by 3 bases, with 14 bases between them. The CDR3 protein is CASSPTRPHYEQYF. The CDR3 nucleotides are TGTGCCAGCAGTCCAACTAGGCCCCACTACGAGCAGTACTTC.